This T cell receptor beta chain came from a study of siplizumab effects on memory and regulatory T cells. Study-wide results and limits: Siplizumab cultures yielded proliferating Tregs whose suppressive function was not confirmed. A major contribution to the alloresponse seemed to be made by naive T cells, which seemed more diverse than memory cells. The authors could not assign a naive or memory phenotype to roughly 80-96% of proliferating CD4+ or CD8+ clones.

Assays covered around 10^5 TCR templates per sample. The repertoire was sequenced with immunoSEQ multiplex PCR; TCRdb's copy has only in-frame clones and lacks some. The sample consists of some 100,000 clones, 80% to 95% of them appearing once. About this clone: What it binds is not known.

The CDR3 contains 13 residues. The V end was cut by 9 bases, the J end by 0 bases, with 9 bases between. Germline V CDR1 and CDR2: LGHNT, FRNRAP. This TCR derives from a human donor in good health. Sequences were obtained from non-Treg CD4+ T cells sorted from blood. The chain uses TRBV12-5 and TRBJ1-3; D is undetermined. This CDR3 is CASRRDSGNTIYF. Written as DNA, the CDR3 is TGTGCTAGCCGCCGGGACTCTGGAAACACCATATATTTT.